These 25 T cell receptor beta chains originate from one sample sequenced in a study of control samples from healthy donors and cancer patients. Some clones are missing from TCRdb's copy, which holds only in-frame ones; the method was immunoSEQ multiplex PCR. The table includes approximately 130,000 clones, roughly nine tenths detected once. The sequencing sample was made of blood. These receptors were taken from a man between 45 and 60 years old in good health.

V usage is TRBV5-1 and J usage is TRBJ1-1; D perhaps matches TRBD1 (6 bases). Trimming took 3 bases from V and 1 from J, leaving 10 bases between them. Germline V gene data show CDR1 as SGHRS and CDR2 as YFSETQ. There are 14 residues in the CDR3. The CDR3, as DNA: TGCGCCAGCAGCTATGTGACAGGGAACACTGAAGCTTTCTTT. This codes for CASSYVTGNTEAFF.

The chain has TRBV7-2 and TRBJ1-1; TRBD1 might be the D (5 bases). The CDR3 runs 15 residues. The V end was cut by 3 bases, the J end by 5 bases, with 16 bases between. Germline assignment: CDR1 SGHTA and CDR2 FQGNSA. CDR3 amino acids: CASSFTNRGGTEAFF. DNA of the CDR3: TGTGCCAGCAGCTTCACTAACCGTGGGGGGACTGAAGCTTTCTTT.

The genes are TRBV27 and TRBJ1-2, with D possibly being TRBD1 (5 bases). The CDR3 spans 13 residues. V was trimmed by 7 bases and J by 6 bases, leaving 15 bases between them. The V gene's germline CDR1 is MNHEY and CDR2 SMNVEV (reference sequence). The DNA of the CDR3 is TGTGCCAGCACCCATCCGGGAGGGGATGGCTACACCTTC. It encodes CASTHPGGDGYTF.

This chain uses TRBV6-4 with TRBJ1-1; D is perhaps TRBD1 (6 bases). The CDR3 is 14 residues long. V was pared by 6 bases and J by 3 bases, with 14 bases between. Germline V lookup: CDR1 MRHNA, CDR2 SNTAGT. The CDR3 reads CASRTWGGHTEAFF. The CDR3 bases are TGTGCCAGCAGGACTTGGGGGGGCCACACTGAAGCTTTCTTT.

This clone was seen a single time. The V and J genes are TRBV4-1 and TRBJ1-1; TRBD1 might be the D (5 bases). Germline V gene data show CDR1 as MGHRA and CDR2 as YSYEKL. CDR3 size: 18 residues. Deletions cut 1 base from V and 1 base from J, with 19 bases between. The CDR3 is CASSQGFLGVEENTEAFF. DNA for the CDR3: TGCGCCAGCAGCCAAGGCTTTTTAGGGGTTGAGGAGAACACTGAAGCTTTCTTT.

The V gene is TRBV5-4, the J gene TRBJ2-4; 9 nucleotides align to TRBD2. Unmatched junction bases numbered 2, after V lost 4 bases and J lost 0 bases. The CDR3 loop spans 15 amino acids. Germline CDR1 is SGHNT and CDR2 is YYREEE (reference sequence). CDR3 bases: TGTGCCAGCAGCCTTAGCGGGAGAGCCAAAAACATTCAGTACTTC. Residues: CASSLSGRAKNIQYF.

Regarding this clone: This same CDR3 is encoded by further DNA sequences in the sample. The chain couples TRBV28 to TRBJ1-1; D might be TRBD1 (6 bases). Trimming took off 5 bases at V and 5 bases at J, with 15 bases between the two ends. This CDR3 has 14 residues. CDR1 and CDR2 from the germline V gene are MDHEN and SYDVKM. The CDR3 DNA is TGTGCCAGCAGTCTTATGCAGGGGAATACTGAAGCTTTCTTT. Translating it yields CASSLMQGNTEAFF.

The rearrangement uses TRBV19 and TRBJ1-1; no firm D call. The V gene lost 5 bases and the J gene lost 5 bases, with 3 bases spanning the gap. The CDR3 spans 10 residues. Germline values: CDR1 LNHDA, CDR2 SQIVND (reference sequence). In DNA form, the CDR3 reads TGTGCCAGTAGTGCGACTGAAGCTTTCTTT. Residues: CASSATEAFF.

This clone came up once. The chain carries TRBV7-6 and TRBJ1-5, with TRBD1 as a possible D gene (6 bases). CDR1 and CDR2 from the germline V gene are SGHVS and FNYEAQ. Trimming took 1 base from V and 5 from J, leaving 12 bases between them. The CDR3 has 15 residues. DNA for the CDR3: TGTGCCAGCAGCTTAGAAGTGGGGGCCCATCAGCCCCAGCATTTT. Translation: CASSLEVGAHQPQHF.

The chain joins TRBV11-2 to TRBJ1-1; D ambiguous. Between the trimmed V and J ends, which lost 5 bases and 6 bases, there was a span of 16 bases. This CDR3 spans 14 amino acids. Germline V CDR1 and CDR2: SGHAT, FQNNGV. The CDR3 DNA reads TGTGCCAGCAGCACCCCAGAAGCCGGGGCTGAAGCTTTCTTT. Translation: CASSTPEAGAEAFF.

CDR3: CASSLGGAMNTEAFF. DNA of the CDR3: TGTGCCAGCAGCTTAGGGGGGGCAATGAACACTGAAGCTTTCTTT. The genes are TRBV7-6 and TRBJ1-1, with D tentatively TRBD1 (6 bases). V was pared by 1 base and J by 0 bases, with 9 bases between. This CDR3 has 15 residues. Per the germline V gene, CDR1 is SGHVS and CDR2 is FNYEAQ.

The V call is TRBV6-2 or TRBV6-3, the J call TRBJ2-3; the D gene could be TRBD1 or TRBD2 (5 bases each). CDR1 is MNHEY, CDR2 SVGEGT, per germline. V was shortened by 4 bases and J by 4 bases, with 9 bases between the two germline ends. The CDR3 length is 13 residues. The CDR3 region is CASSSGASDTQYF. CDR3 bases: TGTGCCAGCAGTTCCGGGGCCTCAGATACGCAGTATTTT.

V usage is TRBV4-1 and J usage is TRBJ2-7, with D tentatively TRBD2 (5 bases). V lost 5 bases and J 3 bases, leaving 14 bases between the germline ends. Germline CDR1 is MGHRA and CDR2 is YSYEKL. The CDR3 runs 14 residues. CDR3 DNA: TGCGCCAGCAGCGAGGGCCCGGTGGACTACGAGCAGTACTTC. It encodes CASSEGPVDYEQYF.

Written as DNA, the CDR3 is TGTGCCAGCAGCCCCAGTCGGAGCACTGAAGCTTTCTTT. Residues: CASSPSRSTEAFF. The gene calls are TRBV7-2 and TRBJ1-1; D remains unclear. The CDR3 is made up of 13 amino acids. CDR1 is SGHTA and CDR2 is FQGNSA in the germline V gene. Trimming took off 5 bases at V and 4 bases at J, with 11 bases between the two ends.

This sequence joins TRBV5-1 and TRBJ2-1; 11 bases match TRBD2. V gave up 1 base and J gave up 8 bases; unmatched junction bases: 8. The germline CDR1 and CDR2 sequences are SGHRS and YFSETQ. The CDR3 runs 16 residues. CDR3 loop: CASSLSPSGGWDEQFF. CDR3 DNA sequence: TGCGCCAGCAGCTTGTCCCCTAGCGGGGGGTGGGATGAGCAGTTCTTC.

The chain joins TRBV9 to TRBJ2-2; a weak D match, TRBD2 (6 bases). V was pared by 4 bases and J by 0 bases, with 10 bases between. The CDR3 runs 15 residues. In germline, CDR1 is SGDLS, CDR2 YYNGEE. CDR3 sequence reads: CASSPGGANTGELFF. CDR3 coding DNA: TGTGCCAGCAGCCCCGGAGGGGCGAACACCGGGGAGCTGTTTTTT.

J is TRBJ2-1 and V is TRBV6-1; TRBD2 matches at 7 bases. The CDR3 has 15 amino acids. CDR1 is MNHNS and CDR2 is SASEGT in the germline V gene. The ends lost 2 bases at V and 2 bases at J; junction bases unmatched: 3. The CDR3 region is CASSESGGTYNEQFF. DNA of the CDR3: TGTGCCAGCAGTGAATCGGGGGGTACCTACAATGAGCAGTTCTTC.

This clone was counted a single time. J is TRBJ2-2 and V is TRBV7-2; 8 bases agree with TRBD1. This CDR3 region has 19 residues. Looked up from germline, CDR1 is SGHTA and CDR2 is FQGNSA. After removal of 2 bases from V and 0 bases from J, the junction contained 11 bases not matched to a gene. CDR3 region: CASSLSRIRGLANTGELFF. The CDR3 nucleotides are TGTGCCAGCAGCTTAAGCCGTATCAGGGGGCTAGCGAACACCGGGGAGCTGTTTTTT.

The rearrangement links TRBV9 to TRBJ1-2; TRBD1 agrees at 7 bases. This CDR3 is 15 amino acids long. CDR1 is SGDLS, CDR2 YYNGEE, per germline. Losses at the gene ends were 0 bases for V and 4 bases for J; bases not matched to a gene: 6. CDR3 DNA: TGTGCCAGCAGCGTAGAGGGCAGGGGGGCCTATGGCTACACCTTC. Translated: CASSVEGRGAYGYTF.

The chain carries TRBV6-5 and TRBJ1-1, with unresolved D. Germline V gene lookup returns CDR1 MNHEY and CDR2 SVGAGI. This CDR3 spans 11 amino acids. V was pared by 6 bases and J by 7 bases, with 9 bases between. The CDR3, as DNA: TGTGCCAGCAGGCTGACGGGTGAAGCTTTCTTT. As protein: CASRLTGEAFF.

The chain carries TRBV6-1 and TRBJ1-5; possibly TRBD1 for D (5 bases). V was clipped by 3 bases and J by 6 bases, with 6 bases between them. The length of the CDR3 is 12 residues. Germline values: CDR1 MNHNS, CDR2 SASEGT. CDR3 amino acids: CASSDRAQPQHF. Here the CDR3 DNA reads TGTGCCAGCAGTGACAGGGCTCAGCCCCAGCATTTT.

V gene TRBV10-2 combines with J gene TRBJ2-5; D perhaps matches TRBD2 (5 bases). The V gene's germline CDR1 is WSHSY and CDR2 SAAADI. With 6 bases removed from V and 4 bases from J, the gap between germline ends came to 15 bases. The CDR3 runs 14 residues. The DNA of the CDR3 is TGCGCCAGCAGGGACGGCGGGTGGATAGAGACCCAGTACTTC. The encoded protein is CASRDGGWIETQYF.

V usage is TRBV5-1 and J usage is TRBJ1-4, with 7 bases fitting TRBD1. V shed 3 bases, J shed 5 bases, and the junction held 7 bases outside the gene matches. This CDR3 has 15 amino acids. Germline loops: CDR1 SGHRS, CDR2 YFSETQ. For the CDR3, the DNA is TGCGCCAGCAGCTACACAGGGGATTACAATGAAAAACTGTTTTTT. This sequence encodes CASSYTGDYNEKLFF.

The chain has TRBV7-9 and TRBJ2-3; 10 nucleotides align to TRBD2. This CDR3 spans 17 amino acids. After removal of 4 bases from V and 4 bases from J, the junction contained 11 bases not matched to a gene. The germline V gene has CDR1 SEHNR and CDR2 FQNEAQ (reference sequence). CDR3 bases: TGTGCCAGCAGCTCCCTAACTAGCGGGGTACCACCAGATACGCAGTATTTT. Translation: CASSSLTSGVPPDTQYF.

This sequence joins TRBV12-3 or TRBV12-4 and TRBJ1-2; D may be TRBD1 (5 bases). V shed 7 bases and J shed 8 bases, with 17 bases lying between them. This CDR3 has 13 residues. The DNA of the CDR3 is TGTGCCAGCAATCTGAGGGGAGTAGGAGGCTACACCTTC. It codes for CASNLRGVGGYTF.